This is a list of T cell receptor beta chains from one sample in a study of CXCR3-negative and CXCR3-positive naive CD8 T cells. Reprocessing the 5' RACE reads, TCRdb reports a single entry for every CDR3 protein and omits DNA. Seen in this sample are 5,000 to 6,500 distinct CDR3 sequences; the ten most common clones hold 1.4% to 1.5%. Material: naive CXCR3+ CD8+ T cells from blood. The receptors here all came from a human donor in good health. Some clones in this sample may be carry-over from other donors' samples. The CDR3 runs from the conserved cysteine through the conserved F or W. Each record gives: clone size, J gene, V gene, CDR3 protein. The size field is filled for only some rows; it gives once, few, many or a size class.

medium-sized TRBJ1-5 TRBV4-2 CASSQEGTGHQPQHF
NA TRBJ2-5 TRBV12-3/TRBV12-4 CASSPGTGRETQYF
NA TRBJ2-7 TRBV5-1 CASSWTAAYEQYF
NA TRBJ2-3 TRBV9 CGSTTRDNTDTQYF
NA TRBJ2-1 TRBV7-6 CASSLVAVPYNEQFF
medium-sized TRBJ2-1 TRBV29-1 CSVEVRANEQFF
NA TRBJ2-3 TRBV7-3 CASSWDGSDRPDTQYF
NA TRBJ2-7 TRBV29-1 CSVESGVDYEQYF
NA TRBJ2-5 TRBV4-2 CASSQGRDVQETQYF
medium-sized TRBJ2-1 TRBV19 CASSLPRTGADEQFF
medium-sized TRBJ1-2 TRBV29-1 CSVEAYSGQAF
NA TRBJ2-1 TRBV29-1 CSGEGGAIAGSPNEQFF
medium-sized TRBJ2-5 TRBV9 CASSENQVPETQYF
medium-sized TRBJ2-1 TRBV29-1 CSVVGIFNEQFF
NA TRBJ2-5 TRBV23-1 CASSQPVRREEAQETQYF
medium-sized TRBJ2-1 TRBV14 CASSHPGLAGGPYNEQFF
medium-sized TRBJ2-4 TRBV4-3 CASSQEKGQNIQYF
NA TRBJ2-1 TRBV28 CASSFLNNEQFF
medium-sized TRBJ2-3 TRBV10-3 CAISEPAISTDTQYF
NA TRBJ2-3 TRBV29-1 CSVEDPGADTQYF
medium-sized TRBJ2-1 TRBV7-9 CASSHRTGNEQFF
medium-sized TRBJ2-2 TRBV29-1 CSVPGRNTGELFF
medium-sized TRBJ2-2 TRBV9 CASSLTREFDTGELFF
medium-sized TRBJ2-5 TRBV12-3/TRBV12-4 CASSFDSQETQYF
NA TRBJ2-7 TRBV13 CASGEGHIVEQYF
medium-sized TRBJ1-1 TRBV7-9 CASSSGTVEAFF
medium-sized TRBJ2-1 TRBV20-1 CSGGRGGVNEQFF
NA TRBJ2-2 TRBV6-2/TRBV6-3 CASSLRLAVLAGELFF
medium-sized TRBJ1-1 TRBV12-3/TRBV12-4 CASTSLVHHTEAFF
medium-sized TRBJ1-5 TRBV19 CASSPDRVDQPQHF
medium-sized TRBJ2-1 TRBV20-1 CSATGLAGLSGPYNEQFF
medium-sized TRBJ1-1 TRBV29-1 CSARGGLVLGVNTEAFF
NA TRBJ1-2 TRBV7-6 CASSLMYRVDGYTF
NA TRBJ2-7 TRBV15 CATSPPGNPYEQYF
medium-sized TRBJ2-7 TRBV7-9 CASSLLEGTYEQYF
NA TRBJ2-1 TRBV7-3 CASSLGQGTPYNEQFF
medium-sized TRBJ2-1 TRBV29-1 CSVLGLAGSYNEQFF
medium-sized TRBJ2-2 TRBV29-1 CSVRAPGRENTGELFF
NA TRBJ2-4 TRBV6-6 CASSYSVGGGNIQYF
medium-sized TRBJ2-7 TRBV12-3/TRBV12-4 CASSQLLWYEQYF
medium-sized TRBJ2-2 TRBV6-5 CASSLLAGEGAGELFF
medium-sized TRBJ2-7 TRBV7-9 CASSLASGTSGSYEQYF
medium-sized TRBJ1-1 TRBV10-3 CAISEYKEQLTEAFF
NA TRBJ2-5 TRBV2 CASSEGTSGPGETQYF
medium-sized TRBJ1-2 TRBV15 CATSRVRTGVYGYTF
NA TRBJ2-1 TRBV27 CASSPRTTYNEQFF
medium-sized TRBJ1-1 TRBV27 CASSYDRNTEAFF
medium-sized TRBJ1-1 TRBV7-8 CASSSLRLAGDLNTEAFF
NA TRBJ2-3 TRBV7-9 CASSDALADTQYF